The present entry profiles one T cell receptor (beta chain) with its context. Its antigen remains unidentified. This sample stems from a study of CD8+CD57+ T cells in acquired aplastic anemia. Study results and caveats: A set of twenty-nine CD8+ CDR3 sequences was shared between patients and controls, and these sequences appeared highly expressed in patients.

For sequencing, patients were chosen who had shown expansion of CD8+CD57+ cells by flow cytometry. Severe acquired aplastic anemia was present in all patients. Genomic DNA templated the TCR beta VDJ and CDR3 profiling. TCRdb reanalysed the reads using MiXCR and keeps one entry per CDR3 protein. Of about 160,000 distinct CDR3 sequences listed, roughly 43% are singletons. From germline, CDR1 is SNHLY and CDR2 FYNNEI. This CDR3 contains 13 residues. V dropped 4 bases and J dropped 3 bases, with 10 bases sitting between them. The sample was sorted CD4+, CD8+, or CD8+CD57+ T cells (not recorded which) from PBMCs. The TCR comes from a human donor with aplastic anemia. The rearrangement uses TRBV2 and TRBJ2-7; TRBD1 might be the D (6 bases). The CDR3 region has the DNA TGTGCCAGCAGTGGGACAGCGAACTACGAGCAGTACTTC. Translation: CASSGTANYEQYF.